This T cell receptor (beta chain) was sequenced for a study of graft-versus-host responses after intestinal transplantation. In the study overall: Transplant recipients had multivisceral, liver-intestinal, or isolated intestinal grafts. Anti-thymocyte globulin induction was given to all recipients, followed by tacrolimus and steroids for 2 to 3 years.

The V gene lost 6 bases and the J gene lost 5 bases, with 14 bases spanning the gap. The CDR3 length is 15 residues. CDR1 MNHNY and CDR2 SVGAGI come from the germline V gene (reference sequence). Intraepithelial lymphocytes and lamina propria lymphocytes were released through processing of graft tissue. Points from the study as a whole: In recipient marrow, GvH clones were found, and some appeared first in ileum or blood. Declining HvG levels early post-transplant were linked to peak circulating GvH clone levels.

This clone was counted only a few times. Its antigen is currently unknown. Clones were read by immunoSEQ multiplex PCR, and TCRdb kept only the in-frame ones, dropping some. The sample contains some 40,000 clones, 75% to 90% of which appear only once. The receptor was isolated from a human patient who received an intestinal transplant, so some T cells may come from the graft donor. The rearrangement links TRBV6-6 to TRBJ1-6; tentatively, D is TRBD1 (5 bases). This sample comprised ileum tissue, obtained 204 days after intestinal transplant. CDR3 sequence reads: CASSFLGGDNSPLHF. CDR3 sequence (DNA): TGTGCCAGCAGCTTCCTGGGGGGGGATAATTCACCCCTCCACTTT.